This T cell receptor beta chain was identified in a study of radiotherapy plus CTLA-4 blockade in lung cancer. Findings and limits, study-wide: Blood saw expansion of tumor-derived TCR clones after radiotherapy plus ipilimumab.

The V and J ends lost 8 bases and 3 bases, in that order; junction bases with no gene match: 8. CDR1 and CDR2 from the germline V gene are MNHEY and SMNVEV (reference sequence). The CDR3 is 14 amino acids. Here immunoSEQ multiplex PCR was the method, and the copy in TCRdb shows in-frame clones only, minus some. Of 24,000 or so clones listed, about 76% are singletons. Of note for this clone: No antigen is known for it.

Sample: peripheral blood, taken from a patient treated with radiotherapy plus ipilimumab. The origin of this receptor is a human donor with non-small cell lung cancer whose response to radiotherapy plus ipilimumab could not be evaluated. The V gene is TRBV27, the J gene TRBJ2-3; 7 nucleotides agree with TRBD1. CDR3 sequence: CASRNRGGTDTQYF. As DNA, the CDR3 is TGTGCCAGCCGGAACAGGGGTGGTACAGATACGCAGTATTTT.